The T cell receptor (beta chain) under discussion was sequenced for a study of T cells in Graves' hyperthyroidism and ophthalmopathy. In the study overall: Prior to any treatment, at the point of initial diagnosis, peripheral blood was collected.

TCR beta CDR3 regions were amplified from RNA transcripts. Using the HTBI primer set, a first-round RT-PCR was run on the TCR CDR3. MiXCR was run by TCRdb on the multiplex PCR reads, yielding one entry per CDR3 protein. The repertoire holds 250,000 to 350,000 distinct CDR3 sequences, 20% to 25% seen once, with 50% to 75% in the top ten. This CDR3 region has 16 residues. From germline, CDR1 is SGHVS and CDR2 FNYEAQ. V gave up 2 bases and J gave up 5 bases; unmatched junction bases: 6. This clonotype was seen more than once but under ten times. Its antigen is unknown. Study-level findings and limits: Using 13 V-J features, a model discriminated ophthalmopathy from stable hyperthyroidism.

This sequence joins TRBV7-6 and TRBJ2-5; TRBD2 matches 12 bases. Sequenced material: blood. The TCR was taken from a man younger than 40 with Graves' ophthalmopathy. CDR3 DNA: TGTGCCAGCAGCTTACTAGCGGGAGGGCCATGGGAGACCCAGTACTTC. This encodes CASSLLAGGPWETQYF.